This TCR beta chain originates from a study of CD8+CD57+ T cells in acquired aplastic anemia. Study details: Sorted cells (CD4+ and CD8+) yielded DNA amounts that averaged about 3.1 ug. Healthy donors gave approximately 9.8 million reads on average for CD4+ cells.

General study points: Some 31 sequences, all CD8+ CDR3, were shared between patients and controls. Patients and controls had CD8+ Simpson's diversity values that were not significantly distinct.

Germline V lookup: CDR1 LNHDA, CDR2 SQIVND (reference sequence). This CDR3 comprises 17 residues. The V gene lost 1 base and the J gene lost 1 base, with 15 bases spanning the gap. The use of genomic DNA as template underpinned the TCR beta VDJ and CDR3 profiling. TCRdb itself ran the reads through MiXCR, one entry per CDR3 protein. Here the sample spans some 150,000 distinct CDR3 sequences, 40% to 45% being singletons. In its sample, this clonotype was seen many times. The antigen is undetermined. The V gene is TRBV19, the J gene TRBJ2-3; tentatively, D is TRBD2 (5 bases). The sample comprised sorted CD4+, CD8+, or CD8+CD57+ T cells (not recorded which) from PBMCs. The sequence was collected from a human donor in good health, serving as a control. CDR3 protein: CASSIARGVTGTDTQYF. CDR3 sequence (DNA): TGTGCCAGTAGTATAGCACGGGGAGTCACAGGCACAGATACGCAGTATTTT.